Following are 14 T cell receptor beta chains from one sample sequenced in a study of blood T cell repertoires in COVID-19. Repertoires were generated with immunoSEQ multiplex PCR, while TCRdb's copy carries only in-frame clones and drops some. The data show approximately 50,000 clones, around 90% seen once. The sample consisted of peripheral blood. These receptor sequences come from a human donor in a cohort sampled during active COVID-19.

For the CDR3, the DNA is TGTGCCAGCAGCTTGCCGGGACAGGATAATTCACCCCTCCACTTT. It is translated as CASSLPGQDNSPLHF. V and J are TRBV5-6 and TRBJ1-6; 8 bases map to TRBD1. This CDR3 contains 15 residues. Germline V gene data show CDR1 as SGHDT and CDR2 as YYEEEE. Unmatched junction bases numbered 2, after V lost 1 base and J lost 5 bases.

The chain has TRBV19 and TRBJ2-7; D possibly corresponds to TRBD2 (5 bases). CDR1 and CDR2 (germline): LNHDA, SQIVND (reference sequence). The CDR3 length is 13 residues. V lost 4 bases to trimming and J lost 7 bases, with 14 bases between them. This CDR3 reads CASSNSDPGEQYF. The DNA of the CDR3 is TGTGCCAGTAGTAACAGCGACCCGGGGGAGCAGTACTTC.

This chain connects TRBV20-1 to TRBJ2-3; tentatively, D is TRBD2 (5 bases). V lost 3 bases and J 0 bases, leaving 7 bases between the germline ends. Germline values: CDR1 DFQATT, CDR2 SNEGSKA (reference sequence). This CDR3 spans 13 amino acids. The CDR3 nucleotides read TGCAGTGCTAGTGGCGGGAGCACAGATACGCAGTATTTT. Translating it yields CSASGGSTDTQYF.

This chain uses TRBV4-1 with TRBJ2-2; D unresolved. The germline V gene encodes CDR1 MGHRA and CDR2 YSYEKL. The CDR3 extends over 14 amino acids. The germline V and J ends were trimmed by 4 bases and 3 bases, with 9 bases remaining between them. The CDR3 loop is CASSPTTDTGELFF. CDR3 nucleotide sequence: TGCGCCAGCAGCCCAACCACAGACACCGGGGAGCTGTTTTTT.

This clone was seen just once. The chain employs TRBV29-1 and TRBJ1-2, with TRBD1 matching over 7 bases. This CDR3 region has 12 residues. The germline gives CDR1 SQVTM, CDR2 ANQGSEA. Trimming took 3 bases from V and 5 from J; bases not matched to a gene: 3. DNA of the CDR3: TGCAGCGTTGAGTCAGGGGGGTATGGCTACACCTTC. Amino acid sequence: CSVESGGYGYTF.

This sequence joins TRBV28 and TRBJ2-7; TRBD2 might be the D (7 bases). Per the germline V gene, CDR1 is MDHEN and CDR2 is SYDVKM. V was clipped by 5 bases and J by 7 bases, with 15 bases between them. CDR3 length: 13 amino acids. CDR3 sequence (DNA): TGTGCCAGCAGTGGGACTACTACAGGGGAGCAGTACTTC. It yields the protein CASSGTTTGEQYF.

The chain carries TRBV15 and TRBJ2-7, with 7 bases matching TRBD2. The CDR3 has 14 residues. Germline CDR1 and CDR2: LNHNV and YYDKDF (reference sequence). J gave up 7 bases and V 1 base, and 7 bases lay outside the gene matches. CDR3 in DNA: TGTGCCACCAGCAGAGGCGGGGGACGGAGTGAGCAGTACTTC. Its translation: CATSRGGGRSEQYF.

V gene TRBV19 combines with J gene TRBJ1-5; 9 positions match TRBD1. J gave up 7 bases and V 7 bases, and 5 bases lay outside the gene matches. Germline-derived CDR1 and CDR2 are LNHDA and SQIVND (reference sequence). The CDR3 covers 13 residues. This CDR3 reads CASKGQGRQPQHF. The CDR3 nucleotides read TGTGCCAGTAAGGGACAGGGACGGCAGCCCCAGCATTTT. Combining the CDR3 with reference TRBV19 and TRBJ1-5 gives the whole variable domain DGGITQSPKYLFRKEGQNVTLSCEQNLNHDAMYWYRQDPGQGLRLIYYSQIVNDFQKGDIAEGYSVSREKKESFPLTVTSAQKNPTAFYLCASKGQGRQPQHFGDGTRLSIL.

The rearrangement links TRBV24-1 to TRBJ2-3; no clear D gene. Trimming stripped 1 base from V and 5 bases from J, with 6 bases between. The germline V gene has CDR1 KGHDR and CDR2 SFDVKD. The CDR3 covers 13 residues. The CDR3 reads CATSDFSLDTQYF. The CDR3, as DNA: TGTGCCACCAGTGATTTCTCCCTAGATACGCAGTATTTT.

V gene TRBV6-1 combines with J gene TRBJ1-1; D unresolved. The germline CDR1 and CDR2 sequences are MNHNS and SASEGT. This CDR3 comprises 15 residues. The germline V and J ends were trimmed by 3 bases and 4 bases, with 15 bases remaining between them. The CDR3 reads CASSDPTEPVTEAFF. In DNA form, the CDR3 reads TGTGCCAGCAGTGACCCTACCGAACCCGTCACTGAAGCTTTCTTT.

The CDR3 loop is CASSYRGSADTQYF. Here the CDR3 DNA reads TGTGCCAGCAGTTACCGGGGGTCCGCAGATACGCAGTATTTT. The genes are TRBV6-5 and TRBJ2-3, with a weak D call TRBD2 (6 bases). This CDR3 comprises 14 residues. V was clipped by 2 bases and J by 4 bases, with 10 bases between them. The germline V gene has CDR1 MNHEY and CDR2 SVGAGI.

The chain is built from TRBV5-8 and TRBJ2-7; a weak D match, TRBD1 (5 bases). The CDR3 loop spans 12 amino acids. V was clipped by 5 bases and J by 2 bases, with 8 bases between them. In germline, CDR1 is SGHTS, CDR2 YDEGEE. The CDR3 nucleotides read TGTGCCAGCAGAGCAGGGACCTACGAGCAGTACGTC. Amino acid sequence: CASRAGTYEQYV.

The chain recombines TRBV28 with TRBJ2-1, with TRBD1 matching 9 bases. V was pared by 7 bases and J by 8 bases, with 15 bases of the junction left unmatched. This CDR3 is 16 amino acids long. Germline values: CDR1 MDHEN, CDR2 SYDVKM. The CDR3 spells CASTRGTGTGMYEQFF. In DNA, the CDR3 is TGTGCCAGCACGCGAGGAACCGGGACAGGGATGTATGAGCAGTTCTTC. The full variable domain, completed using reference TRBV28 and TRBJ2-1, is DVKVTQSSRYLVKRTGEKVFLECVQDMDHENMFWYRQDPGLGLRLIYFSYDVKMKEKGDIPEGYSVSREKKERFSLILESASTNQTSMYLCASTRGTGTGMYEQFFGPGTRLTVL.

V usage is TRBV11-3 and J usage is TRBJ2-7; weak D call: TRBD1 (5 bases). Germline CDR1 is SGHNT and CDR2 is YENEEA. The CDR3 has 13 residues. V lost 1 base, J lost 4 bases, and 8 bases lay in between. In DNA, the CDR3 is TGTGCCAGCAGCTTAGGCAGGGATTACGAGCAGTACGTC. Protein product: CASSLGRDYEQYV.